The rows below give T cell receptor beta chains drawn from one sample of a study of response to subunit inactivated influenza vaccine. TCRdb redid the calling of the RT-PCR reads with MiXCR, one entry per CDR3 protein. Among 500,000 to 550,000 distinct CDR3 sequences listed, less than 10% were seen once. The sequencing used PBMCs from blood, collected roughly 24 months after vaccination. These receptor sequences come from a man aged 50 to 69 who received an inactivated influenza vaccine. CDR3s include the opening cysteine and the closing phenylalanine or tryptophan. A D gene is named only where the DNA matches it firmly. A clone size is listed for some rows: how often the clone was seen (once, few, many), or a class if it is expanded.

TRBJ1-1,TRBD1,few,TRBV4-2,14,CASSQALGTGQAFF,TGTGCCAGCAGCCAGGCTCTCGGGACAGGTCAGGCTTTCTTT
TRBJ2-7,-,few,TRBV6-2/TRBV6-3,14,CASSRRNRVYEQYF,TGTGCCAGCAGTCGCCGGAACAGGGTTTACGAGCAGTACTTC
TRBJ1-1,-,few,TRBV5-6,15,CASSLVRQTNTEAFF,TGTGCCAGCAGCTTGGTCAGACAGACGAACACTGAAGCTTTCTTT
TRBJ2-1,TRBD2,many,TRBV9,14,CASNSGGTYNEQFF,TGTGCCAGCAACAGCGGGGGCACCTACAATGAGCAGTTCTTC
TRBJ2-7,-,many,TRBV27,13,CASSLSYLGVQYF,TGTGCCAGCAGTCTAAGCTACCTTGGGGTGCAGTACTTC
TRBJ2-2,-,few,TRBV2,14,CASSVGHVTGELFF,TGTGCCAGCAGTGTTGGGCACGTCACCGGGGAGCTGTTTTTT
TRBJ1-3,-,many,TRBV6-2/TRBV6-3,18,CASSRPGTLSSSGNTIYF,TGTGCCAGCAGCCGTCCCGGGACACTCTCCAGCTCTGGAAACACCATATATTTT
TRBJ2-5,TRBD2,-,TRBV2,15,CASLFTGGDRETQYF,TGTGCCAGCCTCTTCACGGGAGGGGATAGGGAGACCCAGTACTTC
TRBJ2-3,TRBD2,few,TRBV7-9,16,CASSQLGLADPDTQYF,TGTGCCAGCAGCCAGCTCGGACTAGCCGACCCAGATACGCAGTATTTT
TRBJ1-5,-,few,TRBV6-1,16,CASTRGQGGMGQPQHF,TGTGCCAGCACCCGGGGTCAGGGTGGAATGGGTCAGCCCCAGCATTTT
TRBJ1-2,-,few,TRBV28,14,CASSRPGQLYGYTF,TGTGCCAGCAGTAGACCAGGGCAACTCTATGGCTACACCTTC
TRBJ2-1,-,-,TRBV25-1,15,CASSDLDGRVNEQFF,TGTGCCAGCAGTGATCTTGACGGGAGAGTAAATGAGCAGTTCTTC
TRBJ2-7,TRBD1,many,TRBV28,15,CASSLGTGRLYEQYF,TGTGCCAGCAGTTTAGGGACAGGGAGGTTGTACGAGCAGTACTTC
TRBJ2-7,TRBD1,-,TRBV7-9,16,CASSPYRGRWSYEQYF,TGTGCCAGCAGCCCATACAGGGGTCGTTGGTCCTACGAGCAGTACTTC
TRBJ2-7,-,many,TRBV10-3,12,CAISNTSYEQYF,TGTGCCATCAGTAACACTTCCTACGAGCAGTACTTC
TRBJ2-7,TRBD1,-,TRBV12-3/TRBV12-4,15,CASSPTGTGGIEQYF,TGTGCCAGCAGTCCTACCGGGACAGGGGGGATCGAGCAGTACTTC
TRBJ1-2,-,many,TRBV23-1,17,CASSLPQLPSLGYGYTF,TGCGCCAGCAGTCTCCCCCAACTTCCCAGTCTCGGCTATGGCTACACCTTC
TRBJ2-7,-,-,TRBV6-2/TRBV6-3,14,CASSYSAGTYEQYF,TGTGCCAGCAGTTACTCGGCAGGAACCTACGAGCAGTACTTC
TRBJ1-4,-,-,TRBV12-3/TRBV12-4,16,CASRSASGAGGGKLFF,TGTGCCAGCAGGTCGGCTAGTGGGGCCGGAGGAGGGAAACTGTTTTTT
TRBJ2-1,-,few,TRBV12-3/TRBV12-4,15,CASIPERGPGHEQFF,TGTGCCAGCATCCCCGAACGGGGGCCAGGCCATGAGCAGTTCTTC
TRBJ2-1,TRBD2,few,TRBV11-1,18,CASSLSGSGRDTYNEQFF,TGTGCCAGCAGCTTAAGTGGTAGCGGGCGAGATACCTACAATGAGCAGTTCTTC
TRBJ2-3,TRBD1,-,TRBV20-1,15,CSATRTGGGTDTQYF,TGCAGTGCTACGAGGACAGGGGGCGGCACAGATACGCAGTATTTT
TRBJ2-7,-,few,TRBV15,13,CATVAGEAYEQYF,TGTGCCACAGTCGCAGGGGAGGCGTACGAGCAGTACTTC
TRBJ2-3,TRBD2,few,TRBV12-3/TRBV12-4,17,CASRGLAGPGVADTQYF,TGTGCCAGCAGGGGACTAGCGGGACCGGGGGTTGCGGATACGCAGTATTTT
TRBJ1-5,-,few,TRBV6-2/TRBV6-3,12,CASSRMGQPQHF,TGTGCCAGCAGTCGGATGGGGCAGCCCCAGCATTTT
TRBJ2-7,-,-,TRBV7-2,14,CASSLTPGTNEQYF,TGTGCCAGCAGCTTAACCCCCGGGACCAACGAGCAGTACTTC
TRBJ2-7,TRBD2,many,TRBV7-9,14,CASSGTSGNYEQYF,TGTGCCAGCAGTGGGACTAGCGGGAACTACGAGCAGTACTTC
TRBJ2-7,-,few,TRBV28,14,CASKTPDSSYEQYF,TGTGCCAGCAAAACTCCGGACAGCTCCTACGAGCAGTACTTC
TRBJ2-1,-,few,TRBV3-1,17,CACSQNPGGGRYNEQFF,TGTGCCTGCAGCCAAAACCCCGGTGGTGGGCGATACAATGAGCAGTTCTTC
TRBJ2-3,-,-,TRBV7-9,15,CASSQRGQSQRGQYF,TGTGCCAGCAGTCAAAGAGGACAGTCCCAAAGAGGGCAGTATTTT
TRBJ2-2,-,many,TRBV3-1,16,CASSHSGVRGSGELFF,TGTGCCAGCAGCCACTCAGGGGTCCGGGGGAGCGGGGAGCTGTTTTTT
TRBJ1-3,TRBD1,-,TRBV7-9,17,CASSGPGQGTSGNTIYF,TGTGCCAGCAGCGGACCGGGACAGGGGACTTCTGGAAACACCATATATTTT
TRBJ1-2,-,many,TRBV28,13,CASSSSGAGGYTF,TGTGCCAGCAGTTCCTCTGGGGCTGGGGGCTACACCTTC
TRBJ2-7,TRBD2,-,TRBV4-2,16,CASSHQGTSGSYEQYF,TGTGCCAGCAGCCACCAGGGGACTAGCGGGAGTTACGAGCAGTACTTC
TRBJ2-3,TRBD2,-,TRBV4-1,15,CASSQWSGRADTQYF,TGCGCCAGCAGCCAATGGAGCGGGAGGGCGGATACGCAGTATTTT
TRBJ2-7,-,few,TRBV7-2,14,CASSPHLGVYEQYF,TGTGCCAGCAGCCCCCACCTAGGGGTCTACGAGCAGTACTTC
TRBJ2-5,TRBD2,few,TRBV5-1,16,CASSASSGGRQETQYF,TGCGCCAGCAGCGCCTCTAGCGGGGGTAGGCAAGAGACCCAGTACTTC
TRBJ2-2,-,-,TRBV5-3,14,CASGHGLLCWELFF,TGTGCCAGCGGCCACGGACTGCTCTGCTGGGAGCTGTTTTTT
TRBJ1-3,-,few,TRBV12-3/TRBV12-4,14,CASNAQSSGNTIYF,TGTGCCAGCAACGCACAGAGCTCTGGAAACACCATATATTTT
TRBJ1-3,-,-,TRBV20-1,12,CSARDPRNTIYF,TGCAGTGCTAGAGATCCCAGGAACACCATATATTTT
TRBJ2-5,-,many,TRBV4-1,18,CASSQGTPRRRNKETQYF,TGCGCCAGCAGCCAGGGGACACCACGGAGGAGAAATAAAGAGACCCAGTACTTC
TRBJ2-3,-,-,TRBV12-3/TRBV12-4,14,CASSQKTRGDTQYF,TGTGCCAGCAGTCAAAAAACGCGTGGAGATACGCAGTATTTT
TRBJ1-2,-,-,TRBV7-2,14,CASSPGLVDYGYTF,TGTGCCAGCAGCCCTGGGTTGGTTGACTATGGCTACACCTTC
TRBJ2-3,-,many,TRBV7-8,14,CASSLTGIVGTQYF,TGTGCCAGCAGCTTAACGGGGATAGTGGGAACGCAGTATTTT
TRBJ1-2,-,few,TRBV2,15,CASSDLLTGIYGYTF,TGTGCCAGCAGTGACCTTCTTACAGGGATCTATGGCTACACCTTC
TRBJ2-1,-,-,TRBV7-3,12,CASSLRMDEQFF,TGTGCCAGCAGCTTACGTATGGACGAGCAGTTCTTC
TRBJ1-1,TRBD1,-,TRBV29-1,13,CSVRDRENTEAFF,TGCAGCGTACGGGACAGGGAAAACACTGAAGCTTTCTTT
TRBJ2-1,-,-,TRBV29-1,13,CSGSRNKYNEQFF,TGCAGCGGCTCCAGGAATAAATACAATGAGCAGTTCTTC
TRBJ2-3,-,-,TRBV20-1,13,CSARLPFTDTQYF,TGCAGTGCTAGGCTCCCTTTCACAGATACGCAGTATTTT
TRBJ2-7,TRBD2,few,TRBV18,11,CASSPAAGAYF,TGTGCCAGCTCACCGGCAGCGGGAGCTTACTTC